The subject of this entry is one T cell receptor beta chain. This clone was detected only once. The antigen this receptor binds is unknown. No qualities accompany the bases; no much larger clone lies one base away. The method behind the library was the immunoSEQ multiplex PCR assay. As stored in TCRdb, this immuneACCESS dataset retains in-frame rearrangements with V and J assigned. A fraction of the clones does not appear; measured against another copy, unresolved V genes explain less than half of the discrepancy, and the remainder lacks a known reason. In all, the sample holds about 36,000 clones, and roughly four fifths of those were seen once. The top ten clones comprise under 2% of the sample. This record comes from a study of Siglec-9 on CD8 T cells in melanoma (dated by TCRdb to about 2019). Background on the whole study: The study investigated Siglec-9 expression on CD8+ T cells and the role of Siglec-9 in regulating T cells in the melanoma tumor microenvironment.

What the work shows at the level of the full study, not this receptor alone: According to the reported findings, Siglec-9 marked and regulated a subset of effector memory CD8+ T cells that seemed to build up inside melanoma tumors.

V is shortened by 1 base, J by 4 bases, and the region joining them spans 7 bases. The CDR3 holds 13 amino acids from the cysteine to the phenylalanine. Just the 39-base CDR3 DNA is kept, in frame starting at base 1. As encoded in the germline V gene, CDR1 is MDHEN while CDR2 is SYDVKM. Sequencing input: Siglec-9- CD8+ T cells sorted from blood. This specimen's cell subset or site label, interpreted: CD8 T cells lacking Siglec-9. This receptor was identified in a human donor in good health. The chain is assembled from TRBV28 and TRBJ1-1, with no D gene named confidently. The DNA sequence is as follows: TGTGCCAGCAGTTTATCGGATAGCACTGAAGCTTTCTTT. This translates into CASSLSDSTEAFF.